The sequence of this T cell receptor beta chain was determined in a study of CD8+ T cells in alopecia areata. Points from the study as a whole: Lesional scalp, notably in alopecia totalis/universalis, had clonality above that of normal scalp.

It was cDNA, reverse transcribed from extracted RNA, that served as the sequencing template. Produced via immunoSEQ multiplex PCR; TCRdb's table is partial and in-frame only. Here the sample spans around 120,000 clones, more than 30% being singletons. On this clone: The antigen remains unidentified.

This CDR3 comprises 12 residues. The V gene's germline CDR1 is SGHRS and CDR2 YFSETQ. V lost 1 base to trimming and J lost 5 bases, with 6 bases between them. V usage is TRBV5-1 and J usage is TRBJ1-2; D is undetermined. This clonotype was obtained from a human donor with alopecia areata. Sequences were obtained from CD4+ T cells sorted from blood. The CDR3 DNA sequence: TGCGCCAGCAGCTTGTCGGAGTATGGCTACACCTTC. Protein sequence: CASSLSEYGYTF.